A selection of T cell receptor beta chains follows, all from one sample in a study of shared clonotypes between healthy human individuals. Assay: immunoSEQ multiplex PCR; the TCRdb copy retains only in-frame clones and omits some. The data contain roughly 2,300,000 clones, around 92% of them singletons. Sequenced sample: naive CD4+ T cells from PBMCs. The receptors come from a man between 18 and 35 years old in good health. Some clones in this sample may be carry-over from other donors' samples. Both conserved end residues are part of each CDR3. D genes are given only for firm matches. A clone size is listed for some rows: how often the clone was seen (once, few, many), or a class if it is expanded.

D	V	size	J	DNA	CDR3
.	TRBV6-4	.	TRBJ1-4	TGTGCCAGCAGTGACGGGGCCGCGCCCGAACGGCTGTTTTTT	CASSDGAAPERLFF
TRBD1	TRBV6-6	.	TRBJ1-2	TGTGCCAGCAGTCCTACCGGGACAGGCAACTATGGCTACACCTTC	CASSPTGTGNYGYTF
TRBD1	TRBV5-4	.	TRBJ2-5	TGTGCCAGCAGCATCGCTAGACAGGGGGCAGGAGAGACCCAGTACTTC	CASSIARQGAGETQYF
TRBD1	TRBV27	.	TRBJ2-4	TGTGCCAGCAGTTTCAATGTGACAGGGAACATTCAGTACTTC	CASSFNVTGNIQYF
.	TRBV7-8	.	TRBJ2-7	TGTGCCAGCAGCTTATATCCCGGGGAATCCTACGAGCAGTACTTC	CASSLYPGESYEQYF
.	TRBV15	.	TRBJ1-5	TGTGCCACCAGCAGAGATCGGACCCTATATCAGCCCCAGCATTTT	CATSRDRTLYQPQHF
.	TRBV5-4	.	TRBJ2-3	TGTGCCAGCAGCTTGGGCGGGACTGGCACAGATACGCAGTATTTT	CASSLGGTGTDTQYF
.	TRBV7-3	.	TRBJ2-5	TGTGCCAGCAGCGGGCAGGCGGGCGAGACCCAGTACTTC	CASSGQAGETQYF
.	TRBV28	.	TRBJ1-2	TGTGCCAGCAGTTCCCCGACAGGCCGACGGTATGGCTACACCTTC	CASSSPTGRRYGYTF
.	TRBV5-8	.	TRBJ1-5	TGTGCCAGCAGCTTGGGACTTTTTAATCAGCCCCAGCATTTT	CASSLGLFNQPQHF
TRBD2	TRBV6-1	few	TRBJ2-1	TGTGCCAGCACTTGGCGGGAGGACAGCTACAATGAGCAGTTCTTC	CASTWREDSYNEQFF
TRBD2	TRBV2	once	TRBJ2-5	TGTGCCAGCAGTGAAGCGCGGGGGGGGCCGGCCCAAGAGACCCAGTACTTC	CASSEARGGPAQETQYF
TRBD1	TRBV7-9	.	TRBJ2-7	TGTGCCAGCAGCCTCGGGACAGGGGTTTTGTACGAGCAGTACTTC	CASSLGTGVLYEQYF
TRBD1	TRBV7-9	.	TRBJ2-7	TGTGCCAGCAGCGAAGGGGGCAGGACCTTCGACGAGCAGTACTTC	CASSEGGRTFDEQYF
.	TRBV15	.	TRBJ2-3	TGTGCCACCAGCAGAGGCCCAGATACGCAGTATTTT	CATSRGPDTQYF
TRBD2	TRBV28	.	TRBJ2-2	TGTGCCAGCAGTCAACCCCTCTCTGGGGCGTGGGGCGGGAGAAGAACCGGGGAGCTGTTTTTT	CASSQPLSGAWGGRRTGELFF
.	TRBV18	.	TRBJ1-4	TGTGCCAGCTCACCACCTGAGCTCAGGGGCGAAAAACTGTTTTTT	CASSPPELRGEKLFF
TRBD2	TRBV7-9	.	TRBJ2-2	TGTGCCAGCAGCTTATCAGGCGGGAGAGGCACCGGGGAGCTGTTTTTT	CASSLSGGRGTGELFF
.	TRBV14	.	TRBJ1-2	TGTGCCAGCAGCCAAGATCTAAACAGACCCGCCTATGGCTACACCTTC	CASSQDLNRPAYGYTF
.	TRBV20-1	.	TRBJ1-2	TGCAGTGCTAATGATAACTATGGCTACACCTTC	CSANDNYGYTF
.	TRBV18	.	TRBJ1-1	TGTGCCAGCTCACCATTCGACCCTCGGGCCACTGAAGCTTTCTTT	CASSPFDPRATEAFF
.	TRBV6-5	.	TRBJ1-1	TGTGCCAGCAGTTACCATCCTTCGACTGAAGCTTTCTTT	CASSYHPSTEAFF
.	TRBV25-1	.	TRBJ2-3	TGTGCCAGCTCTCACTCAGGGGAGGCAGATACGCAGTATTTT	CASSHSGEADTQYF
.	TRBV7-2	.	TRBJ1-3	TGTGCCAGCAGCAACCAGGCTGGAAACACCATATATTTT	CASSNQAGNTIYF
.	TRBV7-2	.	TRBJ1-4	TGTGCCAGCAGCTCCCGGGCCACAACTAATGAAAAACTGTTTTTT	CASSSRATTNEKLFF
.	TRBV27	.	TRBJ2-5	TGTGCCAGCACCCTACCCCCACTATCGCGGGAGACCCAGTACTTC	CASTLPPLSRETQYF
.	TRBV10-3	.	TRBJ2-7	TGTGCCATCAGTGAGTCCGGGACGAACTACGAGCAGTACTTC	CAISESGTNYEQYF
.	TRBV11-2	.	TRBJ2-3	TGTGCCAGCAGCTTAGACCTAACAGATACGCAGTATTTT	CASSLDLTDTQYF
.	TRBV7-8	.	TRBJ2-3	TGTGCCAGCTCCCGGGACTGGGACACAGATACGCAGTATTTT	CASSRDWDTDTQYF
.	TRBV30	.	TRBJ1-2	TGTGCCTGGACCAGGGACTCCCTTGGCTACACCTTC	CAWTRDSLGYTF
TRBD2	TRBV7-9	.	TRBJ2-3	TGTGCCAGCAGCCGAGGGGTCCTAGCGGGCTCAGATACGCAGTATTTT	CASSRGVLAGSDTQYF
.	TRBV7-2	.	TRBJ2-3	TGTGCCAGCAGCTTAGTTTTTCAAATTACAGATACGCAGTATTTT	CASSLVFQITDTQYF
.	TRBV4-2	.	TRBJ2-7	TGTGCCAGCAGCCAAGATTGGCGACCGACCTACGAGCAGTACTTC	CASSQDWRPTYEQYF
TRBD1	TRBV28	.	TRBJ1-2	TGTGCCAGCAGGACAGGGGGGGTAGACTATGGCTACACCTTC	CASRTGGVDYGYTF
TRBD2	TRBV11-2	.	TRBJ2-1	TGTGCCAGCAGCTCCTTAATGAGGGGGGGTAGCGGGAGTATGGATGAGCAGTTCTTC	CASSSLMRGGSGSMDEQFF
.	TRBV7-3	.	TRBJ2-7	TGTGCCAGCAGCTTAGGCCCTGGAGAGACTTTGAAGCAGTACTTC	CASSLGPGETLKQYF
.	TRBV4-1	.	TRBJ2-7	TGCGCCAGCAGCCAAGTAGGCAGGAACACCTACGAGCAGTACTTC	CASSQVGRNTYEQYF
TRBD2	TRBV18	.	TRBJ2-2	TGTGCCAGCTCTCCGACGAGGAGCGGGGAAACCGGGGAGCTGTTTTTT	CASSPTRSGETGELFF
.	TRBV6-5	.	TRBJ1-3	TGTGCCAGCAGTTACTCGGCCGGGACAACTGGAAACACCATATATTTT	CASSYSAGTTGNTIYF
.	TRBV5-1	.	TRBJ1-5	TGCGCCAGCAGCTTGGCGGGGCAGCCCCAGCATTTT	CASSLAGQPQHF
.	TRBV28	.	TRBJ1-1	TGTGCCAGCACCCCCGGGGACAACCTTGAAGCTTTCTTT	CASTPGDNLEAFF
TRBD1	TRBV2	.	TRBJ2-4	TGTGCCAGCAGTTCCCAGACAGGGGGTCAAAACATTCAGTACTTC	CASSSQTGGQNIQYF
.	TRBV18	.	TRBJ2-1	TGTGCCAGCTCACCCGACTCCAGCTCCTACAATGAGCAGTTCTTC	CASSPDSSSYNEQFF
.	TRBV27	.	TRBJ2-3	TGTGCCAGCAGTTTAGGACGCGGAGATACGCAGTATTTT	CASSLGRGDTQYF
.	TRBV7-2	.	TRBJ2-5	TGTGCCAGCAGCTCCTACAGGGAAGAGACCCAGTACTTC	CASSSYREETQYF
TRBD1	TRBV7-9	few	TRBJ1-1	TGTGCCAGCAGCTTACTGTCAGGGGGCATGGCTGAAGCTTTCTTT	CASSLLSGGMAEAFF
.	TRBV21-1	.	TRBJ2-7	TGTGCCAGCAGCAAAGGATCTAGGGGACAGGGCCCTTCCTACGAGCAGTACTTC	CASSKGSRGQGPSYEQYF
.	TRBV5-5	.	TRBJ1-2	TGTGCCAGCAGCCCCTTCGGGGAATATGGCTACACCTTC	CASSPFGEYGYTF
TRBD2	TRBV29-1	.	TRBJ2-3	TGCAGCGTTCTAGCGGGAGGCCGGGATACGCAGTATTTT	CSVLAGGRDTQYF
TRBD2	TRBV5-4	.	TRBJ2-7	TGTGCCAGCAGCTTGGCCGGGACTAGCGGCCTCTACGAGCAGTACTTC	CASSLAGTSGLYEQYF
.	TRBV12-2	.	TRBJ1-1	TGTGCAAGTCGCCCACCCACTTCAATGTTTCCTGAAGCTTTCTTT	CASRPPTSMFPEAFF
.	TRBV5-1	.	TRBJ2-1	TGCGCCAGCAGCTTGGTTCCGGGAGTAACCAATGAGCAGTTCTTC	CASSLVPGVTNEQFF
TRBD2	TRBV4-1	.	TRBJ2-5	TGCGCCAGCAGCCAAGCTCCCAGGGACTATGACCAGTACTTC	CASSQAPRDYDQYF